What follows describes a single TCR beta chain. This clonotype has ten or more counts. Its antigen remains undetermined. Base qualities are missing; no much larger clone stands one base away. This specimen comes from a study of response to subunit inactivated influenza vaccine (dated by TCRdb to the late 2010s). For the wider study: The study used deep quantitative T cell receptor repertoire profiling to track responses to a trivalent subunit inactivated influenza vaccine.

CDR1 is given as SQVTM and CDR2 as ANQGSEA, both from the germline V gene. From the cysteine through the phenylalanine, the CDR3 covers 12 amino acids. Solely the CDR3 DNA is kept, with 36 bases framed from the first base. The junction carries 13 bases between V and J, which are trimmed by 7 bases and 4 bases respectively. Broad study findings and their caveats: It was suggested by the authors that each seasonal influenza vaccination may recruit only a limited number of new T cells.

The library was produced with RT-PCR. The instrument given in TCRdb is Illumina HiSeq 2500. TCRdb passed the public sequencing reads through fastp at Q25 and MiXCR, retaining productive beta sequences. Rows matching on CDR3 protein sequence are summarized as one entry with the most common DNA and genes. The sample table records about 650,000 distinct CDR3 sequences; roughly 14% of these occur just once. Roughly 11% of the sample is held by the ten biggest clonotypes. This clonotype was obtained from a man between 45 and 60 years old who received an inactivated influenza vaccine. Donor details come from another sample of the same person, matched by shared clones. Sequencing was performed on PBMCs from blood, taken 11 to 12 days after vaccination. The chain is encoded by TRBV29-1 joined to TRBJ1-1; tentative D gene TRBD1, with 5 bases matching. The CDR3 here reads CSAGGVGTEAFF. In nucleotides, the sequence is TGCAGCGCCGGGGGGGTGGGCACTGAAGCTTTCTTT.